One sample yielded the 22 T cell receptor beta chains listed below, sequenced in a study of T cell responses to AZD1222 COVID-19 vaccine. The protocol was immunoSEQ multiplex PCR, while the TCRdb copy is restricted to in-frame clones and leaves out a portion. Of approximately 140,000 clones listed, about 92% are singletons. Material: peripheral blood, obtained on day 0 of AZD1222 vaccination. The receptors derive from an adult in good health.

The chain links TRBV3-1 (or the pseudogene TRBV3-2) to TRBJ1-2; 7 bases align to TRBD1. Germline CDR1 LGHDT, CDR2 YNNKEL (reference sequence). J lost 5 bases, V lost 3 bases, and 3 bases had no gene match. The CDR3 runs to 13 residues. CDR3 coding DNA: TGTGCCAGCAGCCAGGACAGGACTTATGGCTACACCTTC. This encodes CASSQDRTYGYTF.

The V and J genes are TRBV11-2 and TRBJ2-5; 10 bases align to TRBD2. The CDR3 is 13 amino acids. Germline trimming cut 3 bases from V and 5 bases from J; bases unmatched to any gene: 0. Germline V CDR1 and CDR2: SGHAT, FQNNGV. The CDR3 sequence: CASSLGLAETQYF. The CDR3 nucleotides are TGTGCCAGCAGCTTGGGACTAGCGGAGACCCAGTACTTC.

V and J are TRBV20-1 and TRBJ1-1, with a tentative D call TRBD1 (6 bases). Germline V gene sequence: CDR1 DFQATT, CDR2 SNEGSKA (reference sequence). This CDR3 has 14 amino acids. V dropped 3 bases and J dropped 7 bases, with 18 bases sitting between them. The CDR3 DNA is TGCAGTGCTAGTTGGAGATTGGTAGGGGGTGAAGCTTTCTTT. It encodes CSASWRLVGGEAFF.

CDR3 DNA sequence: TGTGCCAGCACCATAGCGTCAGGGGTCTCCTATGGCTACACCTTC. It specifies CASTIASGVSYGYTF. The chain links TRBV7-9 to TRBJ1-2; weak D call: TRBD1 (6 bases). The CDR3 sequence is 15 residues long. The V end was cut by 7 bases, the J end by 4 bases, with 19 bases between. In germline, CDR1 is SEHNR, CDR2 FQNEAQ (reference sequence).

This rearrangement joins TRBV13 to TRBJ1-1; the D gene is possibly TRBD1 (5 bases). Germline V gives CDR1 PRHDT, CDR2 FYEKMQ (reference sequence). V lost 8 bases to trimming and J lost 4 bases, with 11 bases between them. The CDR3 spans 12 residues. For the CDR3, the DNA is TGTGCCAGCTCAGCGGGGGGCACTGAAGCTTTCTTT. This gives the protein CASSAGGTEAFF.

The rearrangement joins TRBV29-1 to TRBJ2-5, with no clear D. From germline, CDR1 is SQVTM and CDR2 ANQGSEA. CDR3 length: 11 residues. The ends were cut back, 4 bases at V and 2 bases at J, with 5 bases in the middle. The CDR3 sequence is CSVGIQETQYF. The DNA of the CDR3 is TGCAGCGTTGGGATACAAGAGACCCAGTACTTC.

Concerning this clone: Germline is not matched at one junction end, which may reflect a read error. J is TRBJ2-1 and V is TRBV7-9, with D possibly being TRBD2 (6 bases). The CDR3 spans 15 residues. CDR1 and CDR2 (germline): SEHNR, FQNEAQ (reference sequence). The CDR3 DNA follows: TGTGCCAGCAGTTTAGCGGAGAGCTCCTACAATGAGCAGTTCTTC. It is translated as CASSLAESSYNEQFF.

The chain couples TRBV7-2 to TRBJ2-7, with TRBD2 as a possible D gene (6 bases). This CDR3 spans 14 amino acids. Per germline, CDR1 SGHTA and CDR2 FQGNSA. V lost 8 bases to trimming and J lost 0 bases, with 14 bases between them. The CDR3 bases are TGTGCCAGCGGGGGGACGGTTCCCTCCTACGAGCAGTACTTC. Residues: CASGGTVPSYEQYF.

The chain couples TRBV9 to TRBJ1-5, with a possible D match to TRBD1 (5 bases). V shed 0 bases and J shed 5 bases, with 12 bases lying between them. The CDR3 consists of 15 residues. Germline values: CDR1 SGDLS, CDR2 YYNGEE. The CDR3: CASSVAGGIDQPQHF. CDR3 in DNA: TGTGCCAGCAGCGTAGCTGGGGGTATCGATCAGCCCCAGCATTTT. The complete variable domain, with remaining parts taken from reference TRBV9 and TRBJ1-5, reads DSGVTQTPKHLITATGQRVTLRCSPRSGDLSVYWYQQSLDQGLQFLIQYYNGEERAKGNILERFSAQQFPDLHSELNLSSLELGDSALYFCASSVAGGIDQPQHFGDGTRLSIL.

This clone was counted between two and nine times. This chain connects TRBV18 to TRBJ2-7, with 8 bases matching TRBD1. The CDR3 is made up of 12 amino acids. Germline CDR1 reads KGHSH; CDR2 reads LQKENI. With 2 bases clipped from V and 6 bases from J, the junction kept 0 bases outside the gene matches. For the CDR3, the DNA is TGTGCCAGCTCACCAACAGGGGGCGAGCAGTACTTC. It codes for CASSPTGGEQYF. The entire variable domain, with the rest obtained from reference TRBV18 and TRBJ2-7, is as follows: NAGVMQNPRHLVRRRGQEARLRCSPMKGHSHVYWYRQLPEEGLKFMVYLQKENIIDESGMPKERFSAEFPKEGPSILRIQQVVRGDSAAYFCASSPTGGEQYFGPGTRLTVT.

V gene TRBV19 combines with J gene TRBJ2-1; 9 bases fit TRBD2. The CDR3 runs to 14 residues. With V trimmed by 4 bases and J by 6 bases, 4 bases remained unmatched. Germline V gives CDR1 LNHDA, CDR2 SQIVND (reference sequence). CDR3 nucleotides: TGTGCCAGTAGTAGGCTAGCGGGGTCCAATGAGCAGTTCTTC. This encodes CASSRLAGSNEQFF. Based on the CDR3 plus reference TRBV19 and TRBJ2-1, the full variable domain is DGGITQSPKYLFRKEGQNVTLSCEQNLNHDAMYWYRQDPGQGLRLIYYSQIVNDFQKGDIAEGYSVSREKKESFPLTVTSAQKNPTAFYLCASSRLAGSNEQFFGPGTRLTVL.

This clone appeared a single time. The chain employs TRBV2 and TRBJ1-3; 9 bases line up with TRBD1. The CDR3 runs to 16 residues. The ends lost 1 base at V and 2 bases at J; junction bases unmatched: 3. Germline lookup yields CDR1 SNHLY and CDR2 FYNNEI. The CDR3 bases are TGTGCCAGCAGTGAAGGAGGGACAGGGACTGGAAACACCATATATTTT. Amino acids: CASSEGGTGTGNTIYF.

The rearrangement joins TRBV2 to TRBJ2-7; D is ambiguous. Germline CDR1 and CDR2: SNHLY and FYNNEI. Trimming took 5 bases from V and 1 from J, leaving 9 bases between them. The CDR3 is 13 residues long. The CDR3 DNA sequence: TGTGCCAGCAGTCTAGACTGGTCCTACGAGCAGTACTTC. This codes for CASSLDWSYEQYF.

V is TRBV5-1 and J is TRBJ2-5; D unresolved. The CDR3 contains 14 residues. The germline CDR1 and CDR2 sequences are SGHRS and YFSETQ. V shed 3 bases and J shed 1 base, with 10 bases lying between them. CDR3 coding DNA: TGCGCCAGCAGCTCCCGGGCTTTCCAAGAGACCCAGTACTTC. Translating gives CASSSRAFQETQYF.

This sequence joins TRBV5-1 and TRBJ1-1, with 8 bases identical to TRBD1. Germline CDR1 SGHRS, CDR2 YFSETQ. The trim removed 2 bases at V and 1 base at J, leaving 7 bases unmatched. The CDR3 is 16 amino acids. CDR3 sequence reads: CASSLNDRGKNTEAFF. In nucleotides, the CDR3 is TGCGCCAGCAGCTTAAACGACAGGGGCAAGAACACTGAAGCTTTCTTT.

V and J are TRBV14 and TRBJ2-7; 11 bases are a match to TRBD2. After removal of 2 bases from V and 0 bases from J, the junction contained 3 bases not matched to a gene. The CDR3 has 16 residues. Per the germline V gene, CDR1 is SGHDN and CDR2 is FVKESK. The DNA of the CDR3 is TGTGCCAGCAGCCAAAGTACTAGCGGGGGCTCCTACGAGCAGTACTTC. Translating it yields CASSQSTSGGSYEQYF.

The CDR3 loop reads CASSLSGFTYEQYF. CDR3 nucleotide sequence: TGCGCCAGCAGCTTGTCAGGCTTTACCTACGAGCAGTACTTC. The V call is TRBV5-1, the J call TRBJ2-7; D remains ambiguous. The V end lost 1 base, the J end lost 2 bases, and 10 bases lay between the germline ends. CDR3 size: 14 residues. CDR1 and CDR2 from the germline V gene are SGHRS and YFSETQ.

The chain carries TRBV11-3 and TRBJ2-1; 8 bases map to TRBD2. CDR1 and CDR2 (germline): SGHNT, YENEEA. The V gene end was trimmed by 5 bases and the J gene end by 0 bases; junction bases not matched to a gene: 6. The CDR3 covers 16 residues. The CDR3 region has the DNA TGTGCCAGCAGCCTCGGGGGGGCCGGCTCCTACAATGAGCAGTTCTTC. It codes for CASSLGGAGSYNEQFF.

The chain combines TRBV7-9 with TRBJ1-4, with D possibly matching TRBD1 (5 bases). The germline V gene encodes CDR1 SEHNR and CDR2 FQNEAQ (reference sequence). Trimming took off 5 bases at V and 5 bases at J, with 15 bases between the two ends. This CDR3 spans 15 amino acids. The CDR3 nucleotides read TGTGCCAGCAGCACCGGGGGACTGGGAAATGAAAAACTGTTTTTT. Protein product: CASSTGGLGNEKLFF.

This clone was detected once. This chain joins TRBV6-5 and TRBJ2-1; TRBD1 matches 7 bases. Germline loops: CDR1 MNHEY, CDR2 SVGAGI. The V gene end was trimmed by 7 bases and the J gene end by 0 bases; junction bases not matched to a gene: 3. This CDR3 region has 14 residues. CDR3 protein: CASKQGVSYNEQFF. DNA for the CDR3: TGTGCCAGCAAGCAGGGGGTCTCCTACAATGAGCAGTTCTTC.

The chain employs TRBV5-4 and TRBJ2-3; 13 bases line up with TRBD2. This CDR3 comprises 16 residues. The J segment lost 1 base and the V segment lost 5 bases, leaving 4 bases of the junction unmatched. In germline, CDR1 is SGHNT, CDR2 YYREEE (reference sequence). In DNA, the CDR3 is TGTGCCAGCAGAAGGACTAGCGGGAGAGGCACAGATACGCAGTATTTT. It yields the protein CASRRTSGRGTDTQYF.

In DNA form, the CDR3 reads TGTGCCAGCAAACAGGGTGGGAATCAGCCCCAGCATTTT. It is translated as CASKQGGNQPQHF. This rearrangement joins TRBV11-2 to TRBJ1-5; TRBD1 might be the D (6 bases). Germline CDR1 SGHAT, CDR2 FQNNGV. This CDR3 has 13 residues. Trimming removed 7 bases at V and 4 bases at J, with 11 bases between.